One and the same sample provided the 17 T cell receptor beta chains below, sequenced in a study of cytomegalovirus exposure and HLA in healthy donors. Primers for the PCR totalled 60 Vbeta and 13 Jbeta. Produced via immunoSEQ multiplex PCR; TCRdb's table is partial and in-frame only. This sample carries fewer than 130,000 clones, with 0.55% to 0.6% going to the ten biggest clones. Specimen: PBMCs. Source of these receptors: a man over 45 in good health and CMV-seronegative.

The rearrangement joins TRBV29-1 to TRBJ1-1; maybe TRBD1 (5 bases). Germline V gene data show CDR1 as SQVTM and CDR2 as ANQGSEA. The CDR3 contains 13 residues. V was pared by 8 bases and J by 5 bases, with 18 bases between. The CDR3, as DNA: TGCAGCCTTTGCAAGGGGCTGGGGACTGAAGCTTTCTTT. Protein sequence: CSLCKGLGTEAFF.

The chain has TRBV12-5 and TRBJ1-1; D ambiguous. V was shortened by 1 base and J by 11 bases, with 11 bases between the two germline ends. CDR3 length: 12 residues. Germline V gene data show CDR1 as LGHNT and CDR2 as FRNRAP. This chain's CDR3 is CASGLDGRNAFF. The CDR3 DNA sequence: TGTGCTAGTGGTTTGGATGGGAGGAATGCTTTCTTT.

The J gene is TRBJ1-2, the V gene TRBV10-3; possible D gene TRBD1, 5 bases. Germline CDR1 ENHRY, CDR2 SYGVKD. Trimming took off 8 bases at V and 7 bases at J, with 20 bases between the two ends. CDR3 length equals 14 residues. CDR3 bases: TGTGCCATCCACCAAGAGGACATAAGTTCTGGCTACACCTTC. Residues: CAIHQEDISSGYTF.

The V call is TRBV4-2, the J call TRBJ2-5; maybe TRBD2 (6 bases). The CDR3 length is 14 residues. From germline, CDR1 is LGHNA and CDR2 YNFKEQ. V was pared by 4 bases and J by 4 bases, with 13 bases between. In nucleotides, the CDR3 is TGTGCCAGCAGCCTACTAGCATCGGGAGAGACCCAGTACTTC. Protein product: CASSLLASGETQYF.

This chain joins TRBV29-1 and TRBJ1-1; D not resolved. Germline assignment: CDR1 SQVTM and CDR2 ANQGSEA. This CDR3 has 12 amino acids. CDR3 coding DNA: TGCTCCGGAGGACCGGGCCGCACTGAAGCTTTCTTT. Translation gives CSGGPGRTEAFF.

The chain links TRBV19 to TRBJ2-7; TRBD1 aligns across 10 bases. V trimming: 9 bases; J trimming: 6 bases; junction bases outside the gene matches: 11. Germline V gene data show CDR1 as LNHDA and CDR2 as SQIVND (reference sequence). The CDR3 sequence is 14 residues long. CDR3 nucleotides: TGTGCCAGCTGCGACAGGGGGCTTACCTGCGAGCAGTACTTC. Residues: CASCDRGLTCEQYF.

The chain carries TRBV7-3 and TRBJ2-1; 9 nucleotides align to TRBD2. J lost 0 bases, V lost 5 bases, and 5 bases had no gene match. From germline, CDR1 is SGHTA and CDR2 FQGTGA. The CDR3 sequence is 16 residues long. As DNA, the CDR3 is TGTGCCAGCAGCCTAGCGGGGCAAAGCTCCTACAATGAGCAGTTCTTC. The encoded protein is CASSLAGQSSYNEQFF.

This chain uses TRBV6-1 with TRBJ2-7; D possibly corresponds to TRBD1 (6 bases). Germline CDR1 and CDR2: MNHNS and SASEGT. The CDR3 has 14 amino acids. V was trimmed by 3 bases and J by 0 bases, leaving 9 bases between them. CDR3 bases: TGTGCCAGCAGTGACGACAGGAGCTCCTACGAGCAGTACTTC. Protein product: CASSDDRSSYEQYF.

The rearrangement uses TRBV28 and TRBJ2-5, with 8 bases that match TRBD2. CDR3 length equals 14 residues. Germline V lookup: CDR1 MDHEN, CDR2 SYDVKM. The V segment lost 6 bases and the J segment 2 bases; nucleotides outside the gene matches: 5. CDR3 sequence: CASRVLAAQETQYF. CDR3 sequence (DNA): TGTGCCAGCAGAGTACTAGCGGCACAAGAGACCCAGTACTTC. Complete variable domain (other parts from reference TRBV28 and TRBJ2-5): DVKVTQSSRYLVKRTGEKVFLECVQDMDHENMFWYRQDPGLGLRLIYFSYDVKMKEKGDIPEGYSVSREKKERFSLILESASTNQTSMYLCASRVLAAQETQYFGPGTRLLVL.

The chain has TRBV19 and TRBJ1-5; TRBD1 is a possible D gene (6 bases). With 4 bases removed from V and 3 bases from J, the gap between germline ends came to 10 bases. CDR1 is LNHDA, CDR2 SQIVND, per germline (reference sequence). The CDR3 spans 14 residues. For the CDR3, the DNA is TGTGCCAGTAGTACCCGACAGGTCAATCAGCCCCAGCATTTT. It translates to CASSTRQVNQPQHF.

The chain couples TRBV6-6 to TRBJ1-3, with 8 bases matching TRBD1. The V gene's germline CDR1 is MNHNY and CDR2 SVGAGI (reference sequence). Unmatched junction bases numbered 10, after V lost 2 bases and J lost 7 bases. The CDR3 runs 16 residues. The chain's CDR3 is CASSYPGTGQGNTIYF. CDR3 bases: TGTGCCAGCAGTTACCCTGGGACAGGTCAAGGGAACACCATATATTTT.

The V and J genes are TRBV4-1 and TRBJ1-6; 10 bases match TRBD1. The V gene's germline CDR1 is MGHRA and CDR2 YSYEKL. The CDR3 runs to 15 residues. Trimming cost V 2 bases and J 10 bases; bases outside gene matches: 5. The CDR3 region has the DNA TGCGCCAGCAGCCAACGACAGGGGGCAAGGTCACCCCTCCACTTT. This gives the protein CASSQRQGARSPLHF.

The rearrangement uses TRBV6-5 and TRBJ2-2; 8 bases agree with TRBD2. Germline CDR1 and CDR2: MNHEY and SVGAGI. The CDR3 is made up of 15 amino acids. With V trimmed by 7 bases and J by 6 bases, 10 bases remained unmatched. CDR3 in DNA: TGTGCCAGCAAACCCCGGGAGGGCCGCCCCGGGGAGCTGTTTTTT. This encodes CASKPREGRPGELFF.

The chain joins TRBV5-1 to TRBJ2-4; 8 bases are shared with TRBD2. This CDR3 comprises 16 residues. CDR1 and CDR2 (germline): SGHRS, YFSETQ. The V segment lost 0 bases and the J segment 0 bases; nucleotides outside the gene matches: 2. Here the CDR3 reads CASSLASGLAKNIQYF. Written as DNA, the CDR3 is TGCGCCAGCAGCTTGGCTAGCGGGTTAGCCAAAAACATTCAGTACTTC.

The chain joins TRBV10-3 to TRBJ1-2; 7 nucleotides agree with TRBD1. The germline V gene encodes CDR1 ENHRY and CDR2 SYGVKD. This CDR3 region has 13 residues. The trim removed 6 bases at V and 6 bases at J, leaving 7 bases unmatched. CDR3 nucleotide sequence: TGTGCCATCAGGGCTACAGGGGATGATGGCTACACCTTC. Its protein product is CAIRATGDDGYTF.

This sequence joins TRBV4-3 and TRBJ1-6; 7 bases map to TRBD1. The CDR3 consists of 14 residues. Trimming took 4 bases from V and 9 from J; bases not matched to a gene: 6. Germline V gene data show CDR1 as LGHNA and CDR2 as YSLEER. CDR3 DNA sequence: TGCGCCAGCAGCCCCACAGGGGTGCGTTCACCCCTCCACTTT. Protein: CASSPTGVRSPLHF.

The chain carries TRBV9 and TRBJ2-2, with a tentative D call TRBD2 (5 bases). Germline V gene lookup returns CDR1 SGDLS and CDR2 YYNGEE. The CDR3 runs 15 residues. Trimming removed 0 bases at V and 7 bases at J, with 13 bases between. CDR3 sequence (DNA): TGTGCCAGCAGCGTAGGAAATAGCGTAGTCGGGGAGCTGTTTTTT. Amino acids: CASSVGNSVVGELFF.